This entry lists 27 T cell receptor beta chains sequenced from one sample in a study of brain T cells in children with intractable seizures (TCRdb year 2021). The time point label on this specimen signifies: resected brain tissue, or blood drawn just prior to surgery. The library came from the immunoSEQ multiplex PCR assay. TCRdb obtained this table from immuneACCESS and retained in-frame rearrangements with V and J assigned. These tables miss some clones; where compared with another copy, unresolved V genes account for less than half of the shortfall, and the remainder is unexplained. Within this sample are 110,000 or so clones, with around 94% of them counted one time only. The ten most abundant clones make up 3.8% of the sample. This specimen consisted of peripheral blood, obtained at surgery. These receptors all stem from a boy younger than two with hemimegalencephaly and intractable seizures.

This rearrangement joins TRBV27 to TRBJ2-3, with 10 nucleotides matching TRBD2. Germline CDR1 is MNHEY and CDR2 is SMNVEV (reference sequence). The V and J ends lost 7 bases and 1 base, in that order; junction bases with no gene match: 2. CDR3 size: 14 residues. The CDR3 spells CASNGLAGTDTQYF. The DNA for the CDR3 is TGTGCCAGCAATGGACTAGCGGGCACAGATACGCAGTATTTT.

To note about this clone: Within the sample, other DNA sequences also encode this same CDR3. DNA for the CDR3: TGCGCCAGCAGCTCCGGACTAGCGGGACAAGAGACCCAGTACTTC. It yields the protein CASSSGLAGQETQYF. The chain links TRBV5-1 to TRBJ2-5; 12 bases fit TRBD2. Germline V CDR1 and CDR2: SGHRS, YFSETQ. Trimming took 3 bases from V and 2 from J; bases not matched to a gene: 2. This CDR3 is 15 amino acids long.

This clone showed up just once. This chain joins TRBV28 and TRBJ2-2; 8 bases line up with TRBD2. This CDR3 has 16 amino acids. The junction had 11 bases not matched to a gene; V was cut back by 7 bases and J by 4 bases. The germline V gene has CDR1 MDHEN and CDR2 SYDVKM. CDR3 nucleotides: TGTGCCAGCAATTTCGGAGTAGCGGGATTCACCGGGGAGCTGTTTTTT. This encodes CASNFGVAGFTGELFF.

V gene TRBV7-2 combines with J gene TRBJ1-2, with TRBD1 identical over 7 bases. The CDR3 has 13 amino acids. CDR1 SGHTA and CDR2 FQGNSA come from the germline V gene. Trimming removed 3 bases from V and 6 bases from J; junction bases left unmatched: 4. DNA of the CDR3: TGTGCCAGCAGCTTCCCAGGGGGGAATGGCTACACCTTC. Protein sequence: CASSFPGGNGYTF.

The rearrangement links TRBV19 to TRBJ2-7, with unresolved D. Trimming cost V 4 bases and J 3 bases, with 16 bases left between them. CDR1 and CDR2 (germline): LNHDA, SQIVND (reference sequence). The CDR3 is made up of 15 amino acids. The CDR3 region is CASSNVGLSHYEQYF. The DNA of the CDR3 is TGTGCCAGTAGTAATGTTGGTCTTTCCCACTACGAGCAGTACTTC.

The chain uses TRBV9 and TRBJ2-1, with D possibly matching TRBD1 (5 bases). CDR3 length: 11 amino acids. The V end was cut by 7 bases, the J end by 4 bases, with 6 bases between. Germline V gene sequence: CDR1 SGDLS, CDR2 YYNGEE. The CDR3 spells CASGAYNEQFF. CDR3 nucleotides: TGTGCCAGCGGGGCGTACAATGAGCAGTTCTTC.

This chain connects TRBV5-1 to TRBJ2-2, with TRBD2 matching over 12 bases. J was trimmed by 7 bases and V by 4 bases; bases with no gene match: 8. Germline V gene data show CDR1 as SGHRS and CDR2 as YFSETQ. The CDR3 has 16 residues. CDR3 coding DNA: TGCGCCAGCAGCCTCGGACTAGCGGGAAAGGACGGGGAGCTGTTTTTT. It encodes CASSLGLAGKDGELFF.

This sequence joins TRBV24-1 and TRBJ2-1; D perhaps matches TRBD2 (6 bases). The length of the CDR3 is 14 residues. With 3 bases removed from V and 6 bases from J, the gap between germline ends came to 11 bases. Germline assignment: CDR1 KGHDR and CDR2 SFDVKD. CDR3 protein: CATSDGGRPNEQFF. CDR3 bases: TGTGCCACCAGTGATGGAGGGAGACCCAATGAGCAGTTCTTC.

This clone was seen once. The chain couples TRBV19 to TRBJ1-4, with D hard to call. The CDR3 extends over 17 amino acids. The germline V and J ends were trimmed by 7 bases and 4 bases, with 22 bases remaining between them. The V gene's germline CDR1 is LNHDA and CDR2 SQIVND (reference sequence). The CDR3, as DNA: TGTGCCAGTAACCGGAGGCGGGGAGATTTCCTTAATGAAAAACTGTTTTTT. This encodes CASNRRRGDFLNEKLFF.

The chain links TRBV2 to TRBJ1-4, with D possibly being TRBD1 (6 bases). This CDR3 has 14 amino acids. The germline V and J ends were trimmed by 4 bases and 8 bases, with 14 bases remaining between them. Germline V lookup: CDR1 SNHLY, CDR2 FYNNEI. The CDR3 loop reads CASSAPGAREKLFF. CDR3 bases: TGTGCCAGCAGTGCCCCGGGGGCGAGGGAAAAACTGTTTTTT.

The chain couples TRBV30 to TRBJ1-5, with 10 nucleotides matching TRBD1. V lost 3 bases, J lost 7 bases, and 9 bases stayed unmatched. Looked up from germline, CDR1 is GTSNPN and CDR2 is SVGIG (reference sequence). The CDR3 contains 15 residues. The DNA of the CDR3 is TGTGCCTGGAGCGAAAAGGGACAGGGGTACCAGCCCCAGCATTTT. It translates to CAWSEKGQGYQPQHF.

The chain combines TRBV6-5 with TRBJ2-7, with 9 bases fitting TRBD1. Germline CDR1 is MNHEY and CDR2 is SVGAGI. With 6 bases clipped from V and 2 bases from J, the junction kept 8 bases outside the gene matches. The CDR3 extends over 15 amino acids. CDR3 coding DNA: TGTGCCAGCAGGGACCGGACAGGGGCGACCTACGAGCAGTACTTC. Protein product: CASRDRTGATYEQYF.

The chain carries TRBV28 and TRBJ2-7, with 7 bases identical to TRBD1. The J segment lost 4 bases and the V segment lost 7 bases, leaving 7 bases of the junction unmatched. This CDR3 has 13 residues. Germline V gene data show CDR1 as MDHEN and CDR2 as SYDVKM. The DNA of the CDR3 is TGTGCCAGCAACCCGGGACAGTTTTACGAGCAGTACTTC. It yields the protein CASNPGQFYEQYF.

V is TRBV28 and J is TRBJ2-1, with TRBD1 identical over 9 bases. This CDR3 region has 17 residues. Unmatched junction bases numbered 14, after V lost 4 bases and J lost 7 bases. CDR1 and CDR2 (germline): MDHEN, SYDVKM. The CDR3 reads CASSYQTGGPGKNEQFF. In DNA, the CDR3 is TGTGCCAGCAGTTACCAAACAGGGGGCCCGGGCAAGAATGAGCAGTTCTTC.

This chain links TRBV7-2 with TRBJ2-7, with D unclear. V lost 1 base and J lost 5, with 12 bases in between. Germline CDR1 SGHTA, CDR2 FQGNSA. The CDR3 has 14 residues. The CDR3 sequence: CASSLGLRTHEQYF. As DNA, the CDR3 is TGTGCCAGCAGCTTAGGGCTCAGGACCCACGAGCAGTACTTC.

The chain uses TRBV28 and TRBJ2-7; 7 bases map to TRBD2. Losses at the gene ends were 8 bases for V and 6 bases for J; bases not matched to a gene: 1. Looked up from germline, CDR1 is MDHEN and CDR2 is SYDVKM. CDR3 length: 10 residues. The CDR3 nucleotides are TGTGCCAGCGGCGGGGGCGAGCAGTACTTC. Amino acids: CASGGGEQYF.

The chain carries TRBV27 and TRBJ2-5; the match to TRBD1 covers 8 bases. The CDR3 sequence is 14 residues long. Trimming at V came to 8 bases and at J to 0 bases, leaving 5 bases not matched to a gene. Germline loops: CDR1 MNHEY, CDR2 SMNVEV (reference sequence). CDR3 loop: CASGDRTYQETQYF. The CDR3 DNA reads as TGTGCCAGCGGGGACAGGACGTACCAAGAGACCCAGTACTTC.

The chain uses TRBV7-9 and TRBJ2-3, with 13 nucleotides matching TRBD2. Germline lookup yields CDR1 SEHNR and CDR2 FQNEAQ (reference sequence). The CDR3 consists of 16 residues. V lost 5 bases to trimming and J lost 3 bases; unmatched junction nucleotides: 5. The CDR3 DNA sequence: TGTGCCAGCAGCCCCTGGACTAGCGGGAGAACAGATACGCAGTATTTT. This encodes CASSPWTSGRTDTQYF.

The chain has TRBV6-6 and TRBJ1-5; 7 nucleotides match TRBD1. The CDR3 contains 15 residues. The germline V gene has CDR1 MNHNY and CDR2 SVGAGI (reference sequence). The J segment lost 3 bases and the V segment lost 2 bases, leaving 4 bases of the junction unmatched. The CDR3 sequence: CASSYPGQVNQPQHF. The CDR3 DNA sequence: TGTGCCAGCAGTTACCCCGGACAGGTCAATCAGCCCCAGCATTTT.

This chain links TRBV2 with TRBJ1-1; D is unresolved. Germline lookup yields CDR1 SNHLY and CDR2 FYNNEI. The V gene lost 3 bases and the J gene lost 3 bases, with 14 bases spanning the gap. The CDR3 is 15 amino acids. CDR3 nucleotide sequence: TGTGCCAGCAGTGATGACCTCAGAAGCGACACTGAAGCTTTCTTT. It yields the protein CASSDDLRSDTEAFF.

This chain connects TRBV19 to TRBJ2-2; 7 nucleotides line up with TRBD2. After removal of 3 bases from V and 5 bases from J, the junction contained 3 bases not matched to a gene. The germline V gene encodes CDR1 LNHDA and CDR2 SQIVND (reference sequence). The CDR3 length is 14 residues. The chain's CDR3 is CASSIGGRTGELFF. CDR3 bases: TGTGCCAGTAGTATCGGCGGGAGAACCGGGGAGCTGTTTTTT.

J is TRBJ2-1 and V is TRBV5-8; no reliable D call. CDR3 size: 15 residues. V shed 4 bases and J shed 0 bases, with 11 bases lying between them. Per the germline V gene, CDR1 is SGHTS and CDR2 is YDEGEE. The CDR3 loop is CASSRGVTSYNEQFF. The CDR3 nucleotides are TGTGCCAGCAGCCGCGGTGTAACCTCCTACAATGAGCAGTTCTTC.

V and J are TRBV5-1 and TRBJ1-3, with D uncertain. The CDR3 has 15 amino acids. Germline assignment: CDR1 SGHRS and CDR2 YFSETQ. V lost 5 bases, J lost 0 bases, and 12 bases lay in between. Written as DNA, the CDR3 is TGCGCCAGCAGTCTAGGCGGCAGCTCTGGAAACACCATATATTTT. It specifies CASSLGGSSGNTIYF. Drawing the rest from reference TRBV5-1 and TRBJ1-3, the complete variable domain is KAGVTQTPRYLIKTRGQQVTLSCSPISGHRSVSWYQQTPGQGLQFLFEYFSETQRNKGNFPGRFSGRQFSNSRSEMNVSTLELGDSALYLCASSLGGSSGNTIYFGEGSWLTVV.

This chain joins TRBV6-2 or TRBV6-3 and TRBJ1-2; 9 bases are shared with TRBD1. The CDR3 length is 15 residues. Germline loops: CDR1 MNHEY, CDR2 SVGEGT. Trimming removed 6 bases from V and 6 bases from J; junction bases left unmatched: 11. This CDR3 reads CASSPGTGSFDGYTF. DNA for the CDR3: TGTGCCAGCAGCCCCGGGACAGGGTCCTTTGATGGCTACACCTTC.

The chain links TRBV4-2 to TRBJ2-2; D unclear. The CDR3 covers 16 residues. Germline V gene data show CDR1 as LGHNA and CDR2 as YNFKEQ. With 0 bases removed from V and 4 bases from J, the gap between germline ends came to 12 bases. CDR3 loop: CASSQDFSTSTGELFF. In nucleotides, the CDR3 is TGTGCCAGCAGCCAAGATTTCTCTACAAGCACCGGGGAGCTGTTTTTT.

The chain employs TRBV7-8 and TRBJ2-1, with D perhaps matching TRBD2 (6 bases). Looked up from germline, CDR1 is SGHVS and CDR2 is FQNEAQ. V lost 5 bases to trimming and J lost 5 bases, with 13 bases between them. The CDR3 is made up of 14 amino acids. CDR3 residues: CASSPRTGDNEQFF. In DNA form, the CDR3 reads TGTGCCAGCAGCCCCCGGACGGGAGACAATGAGCAGTTCTTC.

This chain links TRBV7-9 with TRBJ2-5, with D uncertain. Germline loops: CDR1 SEHNR, CDR2 FQNEAQ (reference sequence). Between the trimmed V and J ends, which lost 7 bases and 5 bases, there was a span of 14 bases. The CDR3 runs 13 residues. CDR3 nucleotides: TGTGCCAGCAAGCCCCAAATCGAGGAGACCCAGTACTTC. It translates to CASKPQIEETQYF.